This T cell receptor beta chain was profiled in a study of blood T cell repertoires in COVID-19. In the study overall: Specimens from acute and convalescent COVID-19 originated in the United States, Italy and Spain. T cells, B-cell-depleted T cells, or PBMCs provided the cDNA or gDNA that served as material.

In the authors' methods: Amplifying reference gene primers gave estimates of nucleated cell counts. Here immunoSEQ multiplex PCR was the method, and the copy in TCRdb shows in-frame clones only, minus some. V, J and clone size were drawn from that table, and D and trimming were deduced from the DNA. The sample lists roughly 120,000 clones, around 87% seen once, with 6.5% to 8.5% in the top ten. Germline-derived CDR1 and CDR2 are MGHRA and YSYEKL. This CDR3 contains 15 residues. V was pared by 0 bases and J by 6 bases, with 2 bases of the junction left unmatched. This sequence originates from a human donor in a cohort sampled during active COVID-19. The chain uses TRBV4-1 and TRBJ2-3; 11 bases agree with TRBD1. Input material: peripheral blood. The CDR3 region is CASSQDGDRGDTQYF. Here the CDR3 DNA reads TGCGCCAGCAGCCAAGATGGGGACAGGGGGGATACGCAGTATTTT.